The next 15 T cell receptor beta chains were all read from a single sample in a study of molecular identifiers for immune sequencing clone quantification. TCRdb ran MiXCR on the PCR reads and lists one entry per CDR3 protein. The table lists about 640,000 distinct CDR3 sequences, 15% to 20% of them singletons. Sequencing was done on a sample of naive CD8+ T cells from blood, with Jurkat cell RNA spiked in. Documented subset: FACS-sorted CD8+CD4-CCR7+CD45RA+ naive T cells. The receptors shown here come from a human donor in good health. Some libraries in this study had Jurkat cell RNA spiked in.

Worth noting for this clonotype: Being one base from a much bigger clone, this may be a read error. This chain connects TRBV28 to TRBJ2-3; perhaps TRBD1 as D (6 bases). The CDR3 extends over 16 amino acids. V was pared by 5 bases and J by 2 bases, with 17 bases between. Germline loops: CDR1 MDHEN, CDR2 SYDVKM. The CDR3 region has the DNA TGTGCCAGCAGTCCGGTGGACAGTAGCCCCACAGATACGCAGTATTTT. Translating gives CASSPVDSSPTDTQYF. Combining the CDR3 with reference TRBV28 and TRBJ2-3 gives the whole variable domain DVKVTQSSRYLVKRTGEKVFLECVQDMDHENMFWYRQDPGLGLRLIYFSYDVKMKEKGDIPEGYSVSREKKERFSLILESASTNQTSMYLCASSPVDSSPTDTQYFGPGTRLTVL.

Notes on this clonotype: A read error may be the cause here, since a much bigger clone is one base away. No conserved phenylalanine or tryptophan ends this CDR3, so it is likely a read error. The chain links TRBV5-6 to TRBJ2-7; perhaps TRBD2 as D (6 bases). The V end was cut by 5 bases, the J end by 2 bases, with 17 bases between. The CDR3 length is 15 residues. The germline V gene has CDR1 SGHDT and CDR2 YYEEEE. The CDR3 coding sequence is TGTGCCAGCAGTTGGGCTAGCGAGCAAGCCTACGAGCAGTACCTC. Protein: CASSWASEQAYEQYL.

This clonotype was detected only a few times. V and J are TRBV20-1 and TRBJ2-7; D may be TRBD2 (6 bases). Trimming pared 6 bases from V and 3 bases from J, leaving 21 bases between. The CDR3 loop spans 15 amino acids. Germline-derived CDR1 and CDR2 are DFQATT and SNEGSKA (reference sequence). DNA for the CDR3: TGCAGTGCGACCCCTAGCGCCTCGATCAGCTACGAGCAGTACTTC. It codes for CSATPSASISYEQYF.

This clonotype showed up many times. This rearrangement joins TRBV4-1 to TRBJ2-7; D ambiguous. V was pared by 0 bases and J by 5 bases, with 11 bases between. The CDR3 consists of 14 residues. Germline CDR1 is MGHRA and CDR2 is YSYEKL. CDR3: CASSQDKGWDEQYF. The CDR3 region has the DNA TGCGCCAGCAGCCAAGATAAGGGTTGGGACGAGCAGTACTTC.

This clonotype was counted only a few times. The rearrangement links TRBV7-9 to TRBJ2-5, with D possibly called TRBD1 or TRBD2 (5 bases each). Germline CDR1 reads SEHNR; CDR2 reads FQNEAQ (reference sequence). V lost 1 base and J lost 5, with 14 bases in between. The CDR3 loop spans 15 amino acids. CDR3: CASSLVFTRDETQYF. The CDR3 bases are TGTGCCAGCAGCTTAGTTTTTACCAGGGACGAGACCCAGTACTTC.

This clonotype was observed at least ten times. This rearrangement joins TRBV3-1 to TRBJ2-5; either TRBD1 or TRBD2 may fit D (5 bases each). The germline V gene encodes CDR1 LGHDT and CDR2 YNNKEL (reference sequence). The CDR3 runs 16 residues. Trimming took off 0 bases at V and 5 bases at J, with 16 bases between the two ends. CDR3 in amino acids: CASSQDRGARVETQYF. CDR3 bases: TGTGCCAGCAGCCAAGATAGAGGGGCGCGGGTGGAGACCCAGTACTTC.

This clonotype has a count of ten or more. V is TRBV25-1 and J is TRBJ1-1; D not certain. V shed 3 bases and J shed 6 bases, with 5 bases lying between them. In germline, CDR1 is MGHDK, CDR2 SYGVNS. The CDR3 spans 11 residues. CDR3 sequence (DNA): TGTGCCAGCAGTGATAGCTCTGAAGCTTTCTTT. It encodes CASSDSSEAFF.

This clonotype was counted only a few times. The chain combines TRBV27 with TRBJ2-5; D is tentatively TRBD1 or TRBD2 (6 bases each). Germline V gives CDR1 MNHEY, CDR2 SMNVEV (reference sequence). The CDR3 loop spans 16 amino acids. Trimming removed 6 bases from V and 5 bases from J, with 22 bases in between. CDR3 protein: CASSLIPAGGWETQYF. The CDR3 bases are TGTGCCAGCAGCTTAATACCGGCCGGGGGCTGGGAGACCCAGTACTTC.

The chain links TRBV30 to TRBJ2-3, with 8 bases matching TRBD1. The CDR3 runs to 18 residues. CDR1 and CDR2 from the germline V gene are GTSNPN and SVGIG (reference sequence). J lost 0 bases, V lost 5 bases, and 16 bases had no gene match. The CDR3 DNA sequence: TGTGCCTGGCGGGACAGGCTATTGACTACCTCTAGCACAGATACGCAGTATTTT. Amino acids: CAWRDRLLTTSSTDTQYF.

Remarks on this clonotype: A clone one base away is much larger, so this may be a read error. This sequence joins TRBV20-1 and TRBJ1-1; 11 bases are a match to TRBD1. The germline V gene encodes CDR1 DFQATT and CDR2 SNEGSKA (reference sequence). The CDR3 consists of 12 residues. The trim removed 8 bases at V and 5 bases at J, leaving 4 bases unmatched. CDR3 nucleotide sequence: TGCAGTACGGACAGGGGGCATACTGAAGCTTTCTTT. Translated: CSTDRGHTEAFF.

About this clonotype itself: Possible read error: a much larger clone is one base away. The genes are TRBV7-9 and TRBJ2-5; TRBD2 matches at 8 bases. There are 16 residues in the CDR3. CDR1 is SEHNR and CDR2 is FQNEAQ in the germline V gene (reference sequence). Here the CDR3 DNA reads TGTGCCAGCAGCTTAGTTTCCGGGAGGGCCAAAGAGACCCGGTACTTC. It specifies CASSLVSGRAKETRYF.

At least ten counts were recorded for this clonotype. The chain employs TRBV29-1 and TRBJ1-2; TRBD1 matches at 8 bases. Trimming cost V 6 bases and J 4 bases; bases outside gene matches: 10. Looked up from germline, CDR1 is SQVTM and CDR2 is ANQGSEA. The CDR3 spans 14 residues. The CDR3 DNA follows: TGCAGCGTAGTTGACAGGGGCGGCATCTATGGCTACACCTTC. Protein product: CSVVDRGGIYGYTF.

V usage is TRBV6-2 or TRBV6-3 and J usage is TRBJ2-1; 10 bases align to TRBD2. CDR3 length: 17 residues. Looked up from germline, CDR1 is MNHEY and CDR2 is SVGEGT. With 1 base clipped from V and 7 bases from J, the junction kept 10 bases outside the gene matches. The CDR3 loop reads CASSYLVTSGKMNEQFF. Here the CDR3 DNA reads TGTGCCAGCAGTTACTTAGTTACTAGCGGGAAAATGAATGAGCAGTTCTTC.

This clonotype was detected many times. The chain combines TRBV4-3 with TRBJ2-3, with a possible D match to TRBD2 (5 bases). Per the germline V gene, CDR1 is LGHNA and CDR2 is YSLEER. Trimming pared 3 bases from V and 2 bases from J, leaving 15 bases between. This CDR3 has 16 amino acids. CDR3 DNA: TGCGCCAGCAGCCACAATCGTCTAGACTACACAGATACGCAGTATTTT. This sequence encodes CASSHNRLDYTDTQYF.

Only a few counts were recorded for this clonotype. The J gene is TRBJ1-5, the V gene TRBV10-3, with D tentatively TRBD1 (5 bases). V was pared by 8 bases and J by 4 bases, with 18 bases between. Germline V CDR1 and CDR2: ENHRY, SYGVKD. The CDR3 totals 15 residues. CDR3 nucleotide sequence: TGTGCCATCTCCTTCAGGGCCGGCGGGAATCAGCCCCAGCATTTT. This encodes CAISFRAGGNQPQHF.